Listed below are T cell receptor beta chains from one sample, sequenced in a study of beta chain features in type 1 diabetes. Measured with immunoSEQ multiplex PCR; TCRdb has only the in-frame clones, and not every one. The data contain roughly 400,000 clones, roughly 16% of them singletons. Sequenced sample: naive CD4+ T cells from blood. The receptor set was obtained from a woman aged 18-35 years in good health. Both conserved end residues are part of each CDR3. The order of the fields is clone size, D gene, J gene, V gene, CDR3 DNA, CDR3 protein. A D gene is named only where the DNA matches it firmly. Where a row states a size, it is once, few, many or the class of an expanded clone; other rows omit it.

few,TRBD2,TRBJ2-7,TRBV5-4,TGTGCCAGCAGCTGGGGACTAGAGACTTACGAGCAGTACTTC,CASSWGLETYEQYF
.,TRBD1,TRBJ2-1,TRBV2,TGTGCCAGCAGCCCAGGGACAGGGCAAGCTGAGCAGTTCTTC,CASSPGTGQAEQFF
few,TRBD1,TRBJ2-2,TRBV29-1,TGCAGCGTTGTATACAGGGGCCCCGGGGCCGGGGAGCTGTTTTTT,CSVVYRGPGAGELFF
.,TRBD1,TRBJ2-5,TRBV10-3,TGTGCCATCAGCCGGGACAGCCAAGAGACCCAGTACTTC,CAISRDSQETQYF
.,TRBD1,TRBJ2-3,TRBV18,TGTGCCAGCTCACCCCGGGACAGGTCAGATACGCAGTATTTT,CASSPRDRSDTQYF
.,.,TRBJ2-7,TRBV11-2,TGTGCCAGCAGCCCTTCCTACGAGCAGTACTTC,CASSPSYEQYF
few,.,TRBJ1-2,TRBV4-3,TGCGCCAGCAGCCCACTCGGGGGGGGAGAAAGTGAATACGATGGCTACACCTTC,CASSPLGGGESEYDGYTF
.,TRBD1,TRBJ1-2,TRBV28,TGTGCCAGCATTGCAGGGGGTAGTGACTATGGCTACACCTTC,CASIAGGSDYGYTF
.,TRBD2,TRBJ2-2,TRBV28,TGTGCCAGCAGTTTACACCGGACTAGCGGGAGTCTCACCGGGGAGCTGTTTTTT,CASSLHRTSGSLTGELFF
few,TRBD1,TRBJ1-2,TRBV6-5,TGTGCCAGCAGTCCCGGGACAGGGACCTATGGCTACACCTTC,CASSPGTGTYGYTF
few,.,TRBJ2-1,TRBV1,TGCACCAGCAGCCGACTAGATCGGTTCTTC,CTSSRLDRFF
.,.,TRBJ2-5,TRBV6-5,TGTGCCAGCAGTTACGAGGACCGAAGGGGGACCCAGTACTTC,CASSYEDRRGTQYF
.,.,TRBJ1-5,TRBV4-2,TGTGCCAGCAGAAAGGATATACGGGGTCAGCCCCAGCATTTT,CASRKDIRGQPQHF
few,.,TRBJ1-1,TRBV19,TGTGCCAGTAGTATGGACAGATTGAACACTGAAGCTTTCTTT,CASSMDRLNTEAFF
few,.,TRBJ2-5,TRBV11-2,TGTGCCAGCAGCTATACGACAGGCAACCAAGAGACCCAGTACTTC,CASSYTTGNQETQYF
few,TRBD2,TRBJ2-3,TRBV5-1,TGCGCCAGCAGCTTGGAACTAGCGGGAGATACGCAGTATTTT,CASSLELAGDTQYF
.,.,TRBJ2-7,TRBV18,TGTGCCAGCTCACCAGCGGGACAGTCGGGCGAGCAGTACTTC,CASSPAGQSGEQYF
few,.,TRBJ1-2,TRBV15,TGTGCCACCGCTCCGAGACAGAGCTATGGCTACACCTTC,CATAPRQSYGYTF
few,TRBD1,TRBJ1-2,TRBV5-1,TGCGCCAGCAGCGACCGGGACAGGGGAATAGAGGGCTACACCTTC,CASSDRDRGIEGYTF
.,.,TRBJ2-1,TRBV30,TGTGCCTGGAGTGTAATGCTCCGATCGGGTGAGCAGTTCTTC,CAWSVMLRSGEQFF
few,.,TRBJ2-5,TRBV28,TGTGCCAGCAGTATCGCCGGGGACACTCAAGAGACCCAGTACTTC,CASSIAGDTQETQYF
few,.,TRBJ2-3,TRBV25-1,TGTGCCAGCAGTGGACCTCCGGGGAAGGGCACAGATACGCAGTATTTT,CASSGPPGKGTDTQYF
.,TRBD1,TRBJ2-1,TRBV7-2,TGTGCCAGCAGCGTCACAGGGGGATACAATGAGCAGTTCTTC,CASSVTGGYNEQFF
few,.,TRBJ1-1,TRBV7-9,TGTGCCAGCAGCTTAGGAGCCCTTAACACTGAAGCTTTCTTT,CASSLGALNTEAFF
few,.,TRBJ1-2,TRBV25-1,TGTGCCAGCAGTCCCACTGCGGGGGAGGGTATCCGACACTATGGCTACACCTTC,CASSPTAGEGIRHYGYTF
few,TRBD1,TRBJ2-7,TRBV5-4,TGTGCCAGCAGCCTGGGGGGACAGGGAGCCTACGAGCAGTACTTC,CASSLGGQGAYEQYF
.,TRBD2,TRBJ2-7,TRBV7-9,TGTGCCAGCAGCTCATCGACTAGCGGCTACTTC,CASSSSTSGYF
.,.,TRBJ1-5,TRBV11-2,TGTGCCAGCAGCTTGGGAGGGCCCCAGCATTTT,CASSLGGPQHF
.,.,TRBJ1-2,TRBV11-2,TGTGCCAGCAGCTTAGTCGGACAGAACTATGGCTACACCTTC,CASSLVGQNYGYTF